This T cell receptor (beta chain) is drawn from a study of blood T cells in healthy people across ages. Alongside a J-beta primer mix, a sample-barcoded 5' primer served in a second PCR lasting about 6 to 11 cycles. Via MiXCR, TCRdb re-called the 5' RACE reads, giving one row per CDR3 protein. The sample contains roughly 800,000 distinct CDR3 sequences, just under 25% of which appear only once. The sample was also reused in another study, on T cells of mothers and their children.

Sequenced sample: blood. This receptor was taken from a boy younger than 18 in good health.

CDR3 DNA: TGTGCCAGCAGCTTATCCGTAGTCTCTAACTATGGCTACACCTTC. Residues: CASSLSVVSNYGYTF. The chain couples TRBV7-9 to TRBJ1-2; D is ambiguous. Trimming took 2 bases from V and 0 from J, leaving 10 bases between them. The CDR3 runs 15 residues. CDR1 and CDR2 from the germline V gene are SEHNR and FQNEAQ (reference sequence).